Shown below are 30 T cell receptor beta chains from a single sample sequenced in a study of T cells in Graves' hyperthyroidism and ophthalmopathy. Amplified TCR beta CDR3 regions came from RNA transcripts. First-round RT-PCR with HTBI primers amplified the TCR CDR3 region. TCRdb processed the multiplex PCR reads anew with MiXCR; each CDR3 protein has one entry. Counted here are 500,000 to 600,000 distinct CDR3 sequences, more than 45% occurring once; the ten biggest clones make up roughly 7.7%. Sequences were obtained from peripheral blood or thyroid tissue (not recorded which). The source is a woman between 18 and 30 years old with Graves' hyperthyroidism.

This clonotype was found many times. V gene TRBV7-2 combines with J gene TRBJ2-7; D may be TRBD2 (5 bases). Germline values: CDR1 SGHTA, CDR2 FQGNSA. V gave up 1 base and J gave up 3 bases, with 10 bases separating them. CDR3 length: 14 amino acids. The CDR3 loop is CASSLGELDYEQYF. CDR3 in DNA: TGTGCCAGCAGCTTAGGCGAACTAGACTACGAGCAGTACTTC.

Only a few counts were recorded for this clonotype. A much more abundant neighbour one base away suggests this may be a read error. This sequence joins TRBV5-1 and TRBJ2-7, with D tentatively TRBD2 (5 bases). V dropped 0 bases and J dropped 4 bases, with 14 bases sitting between them. The CDR3 consists of 15 residues. Germline-derived CDR1 and CDR2 are SGHRS and YFSETQ. CDR3 in DNA: TGCGCCAGCAGCTTGGAGCCTAGCTTTGCGTACGAGCAGTACTTC. Translation gives CASSLEPSFAYEQYF.

The chain recombines TRBV2 with TRBJ2-7, with a tentative D call TRBD1 (5 bases). V gave up 7 bases and J gave up 9 bases, with 19 bases separating them. This CDR3 is 13 amino acids long. CDR1 is SNHLY, CDR2 FYNNEI, per germline. CDR3 region: CASNPLGVRGQYF. CDR3 in DNA: TGTGCCAGCAACCCGTTAGGGGTCCGCGGGCAGTACTTC.

This clonotype was seen at least ten times. The CDR3 nucleotides read TGTGCCAGCAGTGACCCGGGACTAGCTGGCACGAACACCGGGGAGCTGTTTTTT. Protein: CASSDPGLAGTNTGELFF. The chain uses TRBV12-3 or TRBV12-4 and TRBJ2-2; 9 nucleotides agree with TRBD2. The CDR3 has 18 amino acids. J gave up 0 bases and V 5 bases, and 10 bases lay outside the gene matches.

The chain employs TRBV12-3 or TRBV12-4 and TRBJ2-7; 9 bases map to TRBD1. V lost 6 bases, J lost 7 bases, and 13 bases stayed unmatched. This CDR3 region has 15 residues. The CDR3 loop is CASRTTGGRYNEQYF. In DNA, the CDR3 is TGTGCCAGCAGGACAACAGGGGGCCGATACAATGAGCAGTACTTC.

Many counts were recorded for this clonotype. The chain joins TRBV20-1 to TRBJ2-7; TRBD1 aligns across 10 bases. The germline gives CDR1 DFQATT, CDR2 SNEGSKA (reference sequence). CDR3 size: 15 residues. J gave up 4 bases and V 6 bases, and 12 bases lay outside the gene matches. CDR3 nucleotides: TGCAGTGCGCAAACCGGGACAGGGGCTTGGTACGAGCAGTACTTC. This codes for CSAQTGTGAWYEQYF.

This clonotype was seen ten or more times. The chain employs TRBV19 and TRBJ1-4; no definite D call. Per the germline V gene, CDR1 is LNHDA and CDR2 is SQIVND (reference sequence). The CDR3 is made up of 17 amino acids. V was pared by 10 bases and J by 0 bases, with 21 bases between. CDR3 nucleotide sequence: TGTGCCACCCACTCCGTCGAGGGCCGTGCAACTAATGAAAAACTGTTTTTT. This gives the protein CATHSVEGRATNEKLFF.

This clonotype appeared many times. The rearrangement uses TRBV20-1 and TRBJ1-5; D call uncertain. Germline assignment: CDR1 DFQATT and CDR2 SNEGSKA (reference sequence). With 4 bases removed from V and 4 bases from J, the gap between germline ends came to 14 bases. CDR3 length equals 14 residues. For the CDR3, the DNA is TGCAGTGCTACTCCGGGAGTCAGTAATCAGCCCCAGCATTTT. It encodes CSATPGVSNQPQHF.

The rearrangement links TRBV24-1 to TRBJ2-2; perhaps TRBD2 as D (5 bases). Germline lookup yields CDR1 KGHDR and CDR2 SFDVKD. V lost 12 bases and J 7 bases, leaving 14 bases between the germline ends. The CDR3 is 12 residues long. The CDR3 loop is CARSAGGGELFF. The CDR3 DNA sequence: TGTGCCCGGAGTGCGGGCGGCGGGGAGCTGTTTTTT.

The V gene is TRBV2, the J gene TRBJ2-3; D remains ambiguous. The CDR3 extends over 12 amino acids. Germline V lookup: CDR1 SNHLY, CDR2 FYNNEI. V lost 8 bases, J lost 4 bases, and 10 bases lay in between. The CDR3 DNA sequence: TGTGCCAGCTTGGGCGGATCAGATACGCAGTATTTT. Translating it yields CASLGGSDTQYF.

V and J are TRBV29-1 and TRBJ1-4, with 9 bases aligning to TRBD2. The J call could be wrong; TRBJ2-3 is a better fit for the DNA end. The CDR3 has 14 amino acids. Germline V gene data show CDR1 as SQVTM and CDR2 as ANQGSEA. CDR3 sequence reads: CSVDRLAGTDTQYF. CDR3 nucleotides: TGCAGCGTTGACAGACTAGCGGGCACAGATACGCAGTATTTT.

The chain joins TRBV7-3 to TRBJ2-7, with TRBD2 matching over 13 bases. Germline V gives CDR1 SGHTA, CDR2 FQGTGA. There are 18 residues in the CDR3. The junction had 13 bases not matched to a gene; V was cut back by 5 bases and J by 3 bases. The CDR3 spells CASSQRGTSGKTLYEQYF. In DNA form, the CDR3 reads TGTGCCAGCAGCCAGCGGGGGACTAGCGGGAAAACTCTCTACGAGCAGTACTTC.

This clonotype was detected ten times or more. The rearrangement links TRBV20-1 to TRBJ2-2, with 9 bases that match TRBD2. The CDR3 length is 16 residues. After removal of 3 bases from V and 0 bases from J, the junction contained 5 bases not matched to a gene. The germline V gene encodes CDR1 DFQATT and CDR2 SNEGSKA (reference sequence). The chain's CDR3 is CSARDLAGPNTGELFF. The CDR3 DNA sequence: TGCAGTGCTAGGGATCTAGCGGGGCCGAACACCGGGGAGCTGTTTTTT.

As to this clonotype: One end of the junction does not line up with germline, which may come from a read error. This chain uses TRBV7-9 with TRBJ2-7; D ambiguous. Germline V lookup: CDR1 SEHNR, CDR2 FQNEAQ (reference sequence). The CDR3 consists of 12 residues. The CDR3 DNA reads TGTGCCAGCAGTTTACCCCTCAACGAGCAGTGCTTC. Translating gives CASSLPLNEQCF.

This clonotype was counted between two and nine times. The chain carries TRBV27 and TRBJ1-5; D call uncertain. The germline V gene encodes CDR1 MNHEY and CDR2 SMNVEV (reference sequence). The V end was cut by 3 bases, the J end by 0 bases, with 12 bases between. The CDR3 loop spans 16 amino acids. DNA for the CDR3: TGTGCCAGCAGTTTGAGAGGGATCCATAGCAATCAGCCCCAGCATTTT. This gives the protein CASSLRGIHSNQPQHF.

This clonotype was counted many times. The V and J genes are TRBV5-5 and TRBJ1-1; tentative D call: TRBD1 (6 bases). The V end lost 3 bases, the J end lost 7 bases, and 10 bases lay between the germline ends. Germline V gives CDR1 SGHKS, CDR2 YYEKEE (reference sequence). The CDR3 is 12 residues long. The CDR3 sequence: CASSWGPIEAFF. The CDR3 DNA sequence: TGTGCCAGCAGCTGGGGGCCCATTGAAGCTTTCTTT.

Points on this clonotype: A much more abundant neighbour one base away suggests this may be a read error. The genes are TRBV6-1 and TRBJ2-7, with 7 nucleotides matching TRBD1. The germline V gene encodes CDR1 MNHNS and CDR2 SASEGT. The CDR3 runs to 12 residues. Trimming at V came to 7 bases and at J to 5 bases, leaving 5 bases not matched to a gene. The chain's CDR3 is CASKDRPHEQYF. Written as DNA, the CDR3 is TGTGCCAGCAAGGACAGGCCCCACGAGCAGTACTTC.

The chain couples TRBV7-7 to TRBJ2-7; 7 bases are shared with TRBD2. The CDR3 runs 12 residues. The germline gives CDR1 SSHAT, CDR2 FNYEAQ (reference sequence). The V and J ends lost 4 bases and 7 bases, in that order; junction bases with no gene match: 4. CDR3 residues: CASSSIGREQYF. The CDR3, as DNA: TGTGCCAGCAGCTCCATCGGGAGGGAGCAGTACTTC.

The rearrangement joins TRBV12-5 to TRBJ2-7, with 9 bases that match TRBD1. V trimming: 1 base; J trimming: 5 bases; junction bases outside the gene matches: 9. The CDR3 totals 16 residues. Germline V gene sequence: CDR1 LGHNT, CDR2 FRNRAP. The CDR3 DNA reads as TGTGCTAGTGGTTTGGCGTTCGGACAGGGGCCCAACGAGCAGTACTTC. Encoded protein: CASGLAFGQGPNEQYF.

This clonotype came up many times. The rearrangement uses TRBV11-2 and TRBJ2-5, with 9 bases matching TRBD2. This CDR3 is built from 17 residues. Trimming took 5 bases from V and 0 from J; bases not matched to a gene: 10. The germline V gene encodes CDR1 SGHAT and CDR2 FQNNGV. CDR3: CASSPLAGRRNQETQYF. In DNA form, the CDR3 reads TGTGCCAGCAGCCCTCTAGCGGGAAGGCGGAACCAAGAGACCCAGTACTTC.

This clonotype showed up many times. The genes are TRBV6-1 and TRBJ1-6, with TRBD1 matching 9 bases. CDR3 length equals 14 residues. The V segment lost 7 bases and the J segment 10 bases; nucleotides outside the gene matches: 8. CDR1 and CDR2 (germline): MNHNS, SASEGT. CDR3 in amino acids: CASTRQGEGSPLHF. The CDR3 DNA sequence: TGTGCCAGCACGCGACAGGGGGAGGGATCACCCCTCCACTTT.

This clonotype came up a few times. This chain joins TRBV7-9 and TRBJ1-5; the match to TRBD1 covers 9 bases. This CDR3 spans 16 amino acids. Germline CDR1 and CDR2: SEHNR and FQNEAQ (reference sequence). V trimming: 4 bases; J trimming: 3 bases; junction bases outside the gene matches: 7. CDR3 sequence: CASSSLGTGPNQPQHF. The CDR3, as DNA: TGTGCCAGCAGCTCCCTCGGGACAGGGCCCAATCAGCCCCAGCATTTT. The whole variable domain, filled in from reference TRBV7-9 and TRBJ1-5, reads DTGVSQNPRHKITKRGQNVTFRCDPISEHNRLYWYRQTLGQGPEFLTYFQNEAQLEKSRLLSDRFSAERPKGSFSTLEIQRTEQGDSAMYLCASSSLGTGPNQPQHFGDGTRLSIL.

In its sample, this clonotype was seen many times. J is TRBJ2-2 and V is TRBV9; 9 bases align to TRBD1. Trimming at V came to 6 bases and at J to 7 bases, leaving 16 bases not matched to a gene. This CDR3 comprises 17 residues. CDR1 and CDR2 (germline): SGDLS, YYNGEE. The CDR3 nucleotides are TGTGCCAGCACCGTTTCCACAGCGACAGGGGGGGTCGGGGAGCTGTTTTTT. Residues: CASTVSTATGGVGELFF.

This clonotype was counted many times. The chain recombines TRBV12-3 or TRBV12-4 with TRBJ1-1; D remains ambiguous. Trimming removed 5 bases from V and 1 base from J, with 11 bases in between. The CDR3 contains 14 residues. CDR3 bases: TGTGCCAGCAGTCCCCAGAGTACGAACACTGAAGCTTTCTTT. Protein product: CASSPQSTNTEAFF.

V is TRBV12-3 or TRBV12-4 and J is TRBJ1-1; 10 bases map to TRBD1. The CDR3 runs 15 residues. V shed 5 bases and J 4 bases; nucleotides not matched to a gene: 7. The DNA for the CDR3 is TGTGCCAGCAGTCCGGACAGGGGGATGGGCACTGAAGCTTTCTTT. This translates into CASSPDRGMGTEAFF.

In its sample, this clonotype was seen many times. The V gene is TRBV2, the J gene TRBJ1-1, with a weak D call TRBD1 (6 bases). The CDR3 has 13 amino acids. The ends were cut back, 6 bases at V and 5 bases at J, with 13 bases in the middle. Germline-derived CDR1 and CDR2 are SNHLY and FYNNEI. The CDR3 coding sequence is TGTGCCAGCAGCCGCCAGGGGCTGACTGAAGCTTTCTTT. Protein: CASSRQGLTEAFF.

The chain links TRBV29-1 to TRBJ1-2, with D tentatively TRBD1 (5 bases). From germline, CDR1 is SQVTM and CDR2 ANQGSEA. The CDR3 spans 11 residues. The V end lost 4 bases, the J end lost 8 bases, and 11 bases lay between the germline ends. CDR3 residues: CSVVSGDGYTF. The DNA of the CDR3 is TGCAGCGTTGTTTCCGGGGACGGCTACACCTTC.

This clonotype was counted ten times or more. The rearrangement links TRBV9 to TRBJ1-5; TRBD1 might be the D (6 bases). This CDR3 has 15 residues. The germline gives CDR1 SGDLS, CDR2 YYNGEE. V was cut by 0 bases and J by 10 bases, with 17 bases left in between. The CDR3 sequence: CASSVDGGEFRPQHF. The CDR3 DNA follows: TGTGCCAGCAGCGTAGATGGGGGCGAATTTCGTCCCCAGCATTTT.

V is TRBV15 and J is TRBJ1-1; D unresolved. Germline V gene data show CDR1 as LNHNV and CDR2 as YYDKDF (reference sequence). V dropped 8 bases and J dropped 3 bases, with 10 bases sitting between them. This CDR3 comprises 12 residues. The CDR3 reads CATGRSDTEAFF. The CDR3 DNA reads TGTGCCACCGGGAGGTCGGACACTGAAGCTTTCTTT.

This clonotype was seen only a few times. The rearrangement uses TRBV7-1 and TRBJ2-3; D is unresolved. TRBV7-1 is labeled an ORF, and its function is uncertain. This CDR3 contains 12 residues. Trimming took 3 bases from V and 6 from J, leaving 7 bases between them. CDR3 in amino acids: CASSSYLDTQYF. In DNA, the CDR3 is TGTGCCAGCAGCTCTTACTTGGATACGCAGTATTTT.